The next 30 T cell receptor beta chains were all read from a single sample in a study of CD8+CD57+ T cells in acquired aplastic anemia. Both TCR beta VDJ combination and CDR3 sequence profiling were carried out. Genomic DNA was the template for this profiling. TCRdb reanalysed the reads using MiXCR and keeps one entry per CDR3 protein. The data contain about 150,000 distinct CDR3 sequences, more than 35% of them singletons. Specimen: sorted CD4+, CD8+, or CD8+CD57+ T cells (not recorded which) from PBMCs. The receptors originated from a human donor in good health, serving as a control.

Remarks on this clonotype: A much larger clone is a single base away; this may be a read error. This chain joins TRBV30 and TRBJ2-7; D ambiguous. Germline V gene data show CDR1 as GTSNPN and CDR2 as SVGIG (reference sequence). V lost 3 bases and J lost 0, with 9 bases in between. The CDR3 runs 13 residues. The CDR3 DNA reads as TGTGCCTGGAGAGTCTGCGCCTCCTACGAGCAGTACTTC. Amino acid sequence: CAWRVCASYEQYF.

This chain connects TRBV7-9 to TRBJ1-2; 9 bases align to TRBD1. The CDR3 consists of 12 residues. Germline-derived CDR1 and CDR2 are SEHNR and FQNEAQ (reference sequence). V shed 5 bases and J 8 bases; nucleotides not matched to a gene: 3. This CDR3 reads CASSTGQGGYTF. The CDR3 region has the DNA TGTGCCAGCAGCACGGGACAGGGAGGCTACACCTTC.

As to this clonotype: The junction departs from germline at one end; a sequencing error may be responsible. The rearrangement joins TRBV6-1 to TRBJ2-4; perhaps TRBD2 as D (5 bases). Germline V gene sequence: CDR1 MNHNS, CDR2 SASEGT. This CDR3 contains 12 residues. CDR3 sequence: CASSLRSVPPIF. DNA for the CDR3: TGTGCCAGCAGCTTACGTAGCGTTCCTCCCATCTTC.

This clonotype occurred many times. The gene calls are TRBV24-1 and TRBJ2-3; 9 bases agree with TRBD2. The V and J ends lost 4 bases and 5 bases, in that order; junction bases with no gene match: 6. Per the germline V gene, CDR1 is KGHDR and CDR2 is SFDVKD. This CDR3 has 15 residues. The CDR3 coding sequence is TGTGCCACCAGTGAACCCTCAGCGGGGGGAGATACGCAGTATTTT. Encoded protein: CATSEPSAGGDTQYF.

A note on this clonotype: A much larger clonotype is one base distant, so this may be a read error. The DNA for the CDR3 is TGCAGTGCTAGAGGGGAGATGGGCGGGGGGCTGTTTTTT. Translating it yields CSARGEMGGGLFF. The V and J genes are TRBV20-1 and TRBJ2-2, with 7 bases identical to TRBD2. The CDR3 is 13 amino acids. CDR1 and CDR2 from the germline V gene are DFQATT and SNEGSKA (reference sequence).

This clonotype was recorded many times. J is TRBJ1-1 and V is TRBV10-1, with D unresolved. V was cut by 0 bases and J by 0 bases, with 5 bases left in between. This CDR3 has 14 residues. Germline values: CDR1 WNHNN, CDR2 SYGVQD (reference sequence). As DNA, the CDR3 is TGCGCCAGCAGTGAGTCGAGCTTGAACACTGAAGCTTTCTTT. Amino acid sequence: CASSESSLNTEAFF.

This clonotype was counted a single time. The J gene is TRBJ2-7, the V gene TRBV7-2, with D perhaps being TRBD1 or TRBD2 (6 bases each). Germline CDR1 is SGHTA and CDR2 is FQGNSA. Trimming took 1 base from V and 6 from J, leaving 7 bases between them. The CDR3 has 12 amino acids. The CDR3 sequence is CASSLGGAEQYV. In DNA, the CDR3 is TGTGCCAGCAGCTTAGGGGGGGCCGAGCAGTACGTC.

This rearrangement joins TRBV4-3 to TRBJ2-5, with 7 bases aligning to TRBD2. The CDR3 is 14 amino acids. Germline CDR1 and CDR2: LGHNA and YSLEER. Germline trimming cut 0 bases from V and 5 bases from J; bases unmatched to any gene: 3. CDR3: CASSQDGGGETQYF. CDR3 DNA sequence: TGCGCCAGCAGCCAAGATGGGGGAGGGGAGACCCAGTACTTC.

This clonotype showed up many times. V is TRBV14 and J is TRBJ2-7, with 8 bases fitting TRBD2. There are 16 residues in the CDR3. CDR1 is SGHDN and CDR2 is FVKESK in the germline V gene. The V and J ends lost 4 bases and 4 bases, in that order; junction bases with no gene match: 12. The CDR3 loop reads CASSPSSGRPLYEQYF. In DNA form, the CDR3 reads TGTGCCAGCAGCCCGTCGAGCGGGAGACCCCTGTACGAGCAGTACTTC.

With regard to this clonotype: It is likely a read error, because the conserved phenylalanine at the end of the CDR3 is missing. The chain carries TRBV19 and TRBJ1-5, with no clear D. The CDR3 runs to 14 residues. CDR1 and CDR2 from the germline V gene are LNHDA and SQIVND (reference sequence). DNA for the CDR3: TGTGCCAGCAGTAACGGCGTAAACAGTCAGCCCCAGCATCTT. It yields the protein CASSNGVNSQPQHL.

This clonotype was recorded many times. The chain has TRBV20-1 and TRBJ1-2, with D hard to call. V lost 5 bases and J lost 3, with 16 bases in between. The CDR3 has 14 amino acids. Germline V gene lookup returns CDR1 DFQATT and CDR2 SNEGSKA (reference sequence). In DNA form, the CDR3 reads TGCAGTGCTCGCGCCCCGACCCCTCACTATGGCTACACCTTC. Amino acid sequence: CSARAPTPHYGYTF.

This chain links TRBV7-6 with TRBJ2-1; no clear D. This CDR3 comprises 12 residues. Germline-derived CDR1 and CDR2 are SGHVS and FNYEAQ. V was trimmed by 3 bases and J by 6 bases, leaving 6 bases between them. CDR3 loop: CASSFTVNEQFF. As DNA, the CDR3 is TGTGCCAGCAGCTTTACAGTCAATGAGCAGTTCTTC.

The genes are TRBV19 and TRBJ2-7, with unresolved D. V gave up 3 bases and J gave up 2 bases, with 14 bases separating them. This CDR3 spans 15 amino acids. Germline V lookup: CDR1 LNHDA, CDR2 SQIVND (reference sequence). This CDR3 is CASSMSRVLPYEQYF. In DNA form, the CDR3 reads TGTGCCAGTAGTATGTCGAGAGTCCTTCCCTACGAGCAGTACTTC. Looking up the rest from reference TRBV19 and TRBJ2-7 gives the full variable domain: DGGITQSPKYLFRKEGQNVTLSCEQNLNHDAMYWYRQDPGQGLRLIYYSQIVNDFQKGDIAEGYSVSREKKESFPLTVTSAQKNPTAFYLCASSMSRVLPYEQYFGPGTRLTVT.

The chain employs TRBV19 and TRBJ1-3, with a weak D call TRBD1 (6 bases). CDR3 length equals 11 residues. Trimming left V 8 bases short and J 5 bases short, with 7 bases between. Looked up from germline, CDR1 is LNHDA and CDR2 is SQIVND (reference sequence). CDR3 in DNA: TGTGCCAGTGACAGGAGAAACACCATATATTTT. Translating gives CASDRRNTIYF.

In this sample, this clonotype turned up many times. This chain uses TRBV11-3 with TRBJ2-7, with TRBD1 identical over 9 bases. This CDR3 spans 15 amino acids. CDR1 and CDR2 (germline): SGHNT, YENEEA. V shed 5 bases, J shed 1 base, and the junction held 6 bases outside the gene matches. CDR3 coding DNA: TGTGCCAGCAGCCCACGGGACAGGGTATCCTACGAGCAGTACTTC. Translating it yields CASSPRDRVSYEQYF. Combining the CDR3 with reference TRBV11-3 and TRBJ2-7 gives the whole variable domain EAGVVQSPRYKIIEKKQPVAFWCNPISGHNTLYWYLQNLGQGPELLIRYENEEAVDDSQLPKDRFSAERLKGVDSTLKIQPAELGDSAVYLCASSPRDRVSYEQYFGPGTRLTVT.

The chain links TRBV7-8 to TRBJ1-4; D gene unclear. CDR1 and CDR2 (germline): SGHVS, FQNEAQ. With 4 bases removed from V and 7 bases from J, the gap between germline ends came to 13 bases. The CDR3 spans 14 residues. The CDR3 sequence is CASSSIHIGEKLFF. The CDR3, as DNA: TGTGCCAGCAGCTCGATCCACATAGGTGAAAAACTGTTTTTT.

This clonotype was found many times. The chain employs TRBV5-4 and TRBJ2-1; 7 positions match TRBD1. Germline CDR1 SGHNT, CDR2 YYREEE (reference sequence). V was pared by 2 bases and J by 4 bases, with 6 bases of the junction left unmatched. This CDR3 is 15 amino acids long. The CDR3 coding sequence is TGTGCCAGCAGCTTAGTGACAGGGCAGTACAATGAGCAGTTCTTC. This sequence encodes CASSLVTGQYNEQFF. Variable domain in full (rest from reference TRBV5-4 and TRBJ2-1): ETGVTQSPTHLIKTRGQQVTLRCSSQSGHNTVSWYQQALGQGPQFIFQYYREEENGRGNFPPRFSGLQFPNYSSELNVNALELDDSALYLCASSLVTGQYNEQFFGPGTRLTVL.

This sequence joins TRBV9 and TRBJ1-5, with D perhaps TRBD1 (6 bases). V was pared by 2 bases and J by 11 bases, with 17 bases between. The V gene's germline CDR1 is SGDLS and CDR2 YYNGEE. CDR3 length: 14 amino acids. The CDR3 DNA reads as TGTGCCAGCAGCGTTGGGACACGGGAAGGGGCCCAGCATTTT. Translating it yields CASSVGTREGAQHF.

As concerns this clonotype: The junction departs from the called germline gene at one end, perhaps through a read error. The chain couples TRBV29-1 to TRBJ2-1, with 7 positions matching TRBD1. Per germline, CDR1 SQVTM and CDR2 ANQGSEA. The CDR3 is made up of 14 amino acids. In DNA, the CDR3 is TGCAGCGTTCAAGACAGGGCGCTCTACAATGAGCAGTTCTTC. It encodes CSVQDRALYNEQFF.

Concerning this clonotype itself: The junction departs from the called germline gene at one end, perhaps through a read error. The J gene is TRBJ1-4, the V gene TRBV9; TRBD1 matches at 7 bases. The CDR3 covers 14 residues. Germline-derived CDR1 and CDR2 are SGDLS and YYNGEE. The CDR3 loop is CASSVDNRGEKPFF. The CDR3 DNA sequence: TGTGCCAGCAGCGTAGATAACAGGGGTGAAAAACCGTTTTTT.

The V gene is TRBV29-1, the J gene TRBJ1-4; D is undetermined. CDR3 length: 11 residues. Looked up from germline, CDR1 is SQVTM and CDR2 is ANQGSEA. Trimming stripped 6 bases from V and 6 bases from J, with 8 bases between. This CDR3 is CSVVSYEKLFF. As DNA, the CDR3 is TGCAGCGTAGTTTCGTATGAAAAACTGTTTTTT. Supplemented by reference TRBV29-1 and TRBJ1-4, the full variable domain reads SAVISQKPSRDICQRGTSLTIQCQVDSQVTMMFWYRQQPGQSLTLIATANQGSEATYESGFVIDKFPISRPNLTFSTLTVSNMSPEDSSIYLCSVVSYEKLFFGSGTQLSVL.

Concerning this clonotype itself: The germline gene is not matched at one end of the junction; a read error may be the cause. The J gene is TRBJ2-7, the V gene TRBV15; tentatively, D is TRBD2 (7 bases). The CDR3 totals 15 residues. Germline CDR1 reads LNHNV; CDR2 reads YYDKDF (reference sequence). The CDR3 DNA reads as TGTGCCACCAGCACCGCGGGGGCCCTCTCCTACGTGCAGTACTTC. Amino acids: CATSTAGALSYVQYF.

This clonotype showed up just a few times. The rearrangement uses TRBV7-2 and TRBJ1-2; D is perhaps TRBD1 (6 bases). The V end was cut by 8 bases, the J end by 12 bases, with 13 bases between. The CDR3 sequence is 10 residues long. Germline loops: CDR1 SGHTA, CDR2 FQGNSA. The CDR3: CASGQTLHTF. DNA for the CDR3: TGTGCCAGCGGACAGACCCTCCACACCTTC. Full variable domain (outside the CDR3, taken from reference TRBV7-2 and TRBJ1-2): GAGVSQSPSNKVTEKGKDVELRCDPISGHTALYWYRQSLGQGLEFLIYFQGNSAPDKSGLPSDRFSAERTGGSVSTLTIQRTQQEDSAVYLCASGQTLHTFGSGTRLTVV.

The chain couples TRBV7-6 to TRBJ2-7; 8 nucleotides agree with TRBD2. In germline, CDR1 is SGHVS, CDR2 FNYEAQ. There are 15 residues in the CDR3. V dropped 3 bases and J dropped 5; count of bases not matched to a gene: 9. CDR3 in amino acids: CASSFSGGPHHEQYF. Written as DNA, the CDR3 is TGTGCCAGCAGCTTCAGCGGGGGACCCCACCACGAGCAGTACTTC.

The chain uses TRBV20-1 and TRBJ2-5; tentative D call: TRBD2 (6 bases). This CDR3 has 11 residues. Between the trimmed V and J ends, which lost 6 bases and 5 bases, there was a span of 10 bases. CDR1 and CDR2 from the germline V gene are DFQATT and SNEGSKA (reference sequence). The CDR3 reads CSAEEGETQYF. CDR3 DNA: TGCAGTGCCGAGGAGGGGGAGACCCAGTACTTC.

This clonotype was detected many times. V gene TRBV18 combines with J gene TRBJ2-7; D is unclear. In germline, CDR1 is KGHSH, CDR2 LQKENI. The CDR3 contains 12 residues. V lost 2 bases, J lost 6 bases, and 8 bases lay in between. The CDR3, as DNA: TGTGCCAGCTCACCAAATGGGCCCGAGCAGTACTTC. It yields the protein CASSPNGPEQYF.

The rearrangement links TRBV15 to TRBJ2-7; 7 bases align to TRBD2. The CDR3 is 14 amino acids. Germline CDR1 LNHNV, CDR2 YYDKDF (reference sequence). V gave up 5 bases and J gave up 7 bases; unmatched junction bases: 11. CDR3 bases: TGTGCCACCAGCGGGGTCGCGGGAGAGGGGGAGCAGTACTTC. Translation: CATSGVAGEGEQYF. Variable domain in full (rest from reference TRBV15 and TRBJ2-7): DAMVIQNPRYQVTQFGKPVTLSCSQTLNHNVMYWYQQKSSQAPKLLFHYYDKDFNNEADTPDNFQSRRPNTSFCFLDIRSPGLGDTAMYLCATSGVAGEGEQYFGPGTRLTVT.

This clonotype was counted ten times or more. This chain links TRBV6-1 with TRBJ1-2; TRBD1 matches at 7 bases. The germline V gene encodes CDR1 MNHNS and CDR2 SASEGT. V was clipped by 6 bases and J by 6 bases; unmatched bases: 10. This CDR3 contains 14 residues. CDR3 sequence (DNA): TGTGCCAGCAGACGTCAGACAGGGCGGCATGGCTACACCTTC. This sequence encodes CASRRQTGRHGYTF.

The chain combines TRBV12-5 with TRBJ1-2; no firm D call. Germline-derived CDR1 and CDR2 are LGHNT and FRNRAP. Trimming removed 5 bases at V and 4 bases at J, with 17 bases between. There are 15 residues in the CDR3. The CDR3 DNA reads as TGTGCTAGTGGTGCCCCGGGGAGGGATACCTATGGCTACACCTTC. This sequence encodes CASGAPGRDTYGYTF. The variable domain in full, completed from reference TRBV12-5 and TRBJ1-2, reads DARVTQTPRHKVTEMGQEVTMRCQPILGHNTVFWYRQTMMQGLELLAYFRNRAPLDDSGMPKDRFSAEMPDATLATLKIQPSEPRDSAVYFCASGAPGRDTYGYTFGSGTRLTVV.

The table lists this clonotype with a few counts. This sequence may be a read error, since a much larger clone differs from it by one base. The rearrangement links TRBV12-3 or TRBV12-4 to TRBJ2-1, with D uncertain. Trimming removed 5 bases from V and 0 bases from J, with 11 bases in between. CDR3 size: 15 residues. CDR3 DNA sequence: TGTGCCAGCAGTGTAAGCAGGAGCTCCTACAATGAGCAGTTCTTC. Amino acids: CASSVSRSSYNEQFF.